Sequencing of this T cell receptor (beta chain) was carried out in a study of chronic HIV infection and antiretroviral therapy. This clonotype was found many times. TCRdb used MiXCR to reprocess the 5' RACE reads, holding one entry per CDR3 protein. The data contain about 38,000 distinct CDR3 sequences, 7% to 10% of them singletons. The receptor comes from an adult who had HIV and had not received antiretroviral therapy, or was an uninfected healthy control (not recorded which). Sequenced input: peripheral blood.

This CDR3 reads CSARGPDVEQYF. CDR3 DNA: TGCAGTGCTAGAGGACCGGACGTGGAGCAGTACTTC. The V and J genes are TRBV20-1 and TRBJ2-7, with unresolved D. Looked up from germline, CDR1 is DFQATT and CDR2 is SNEGSKA (reference sequence). Trimming pared 1 base from V and 7 bases from J, leaving 11 bases between. The CDR3 spans 12 residues.